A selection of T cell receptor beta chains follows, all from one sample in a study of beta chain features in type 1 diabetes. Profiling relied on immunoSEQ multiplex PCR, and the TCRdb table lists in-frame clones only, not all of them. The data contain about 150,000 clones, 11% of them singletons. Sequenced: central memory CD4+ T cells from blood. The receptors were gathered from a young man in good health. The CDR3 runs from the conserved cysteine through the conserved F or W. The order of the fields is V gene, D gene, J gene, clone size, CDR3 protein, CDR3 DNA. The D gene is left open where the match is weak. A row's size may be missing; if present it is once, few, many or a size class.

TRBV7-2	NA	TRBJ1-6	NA	CASSGRFDSPLHF	TGTGCCAGCAGCGGACGGTTCGATTCACCCCTCCACTTT
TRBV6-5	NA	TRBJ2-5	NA	CASSYSNREETQYF	TGTGCCAGCAGTTACTCGAACAGGGAGGAGACCCAGTACTTC
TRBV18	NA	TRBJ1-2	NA	CASSPTYGYTF	TGTGCCAGCTCACCAACCTATGGCTACACCTTC
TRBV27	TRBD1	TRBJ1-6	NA	CASKRDRGSYNSPLHF	TGTGCCAGCAAACGGGACAGGGGGTCCTATAATTCACCCCTCCACTTT
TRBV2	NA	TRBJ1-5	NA	CASSTVRGINQPQHF	TGTGCCAGCAGTACAGTACGGGGCATCAATCAGCCCCAGCATTTT
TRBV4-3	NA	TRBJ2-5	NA	CASSQGPAETQYF	TGCGCCAGCAGCCAAGGCCCCGCGGAGACCCAGTACTTC
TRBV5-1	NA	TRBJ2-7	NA	CASSEAYEQYF	TGCGCCAGCAGCGAGGCCTACGAGCAGTACTTC
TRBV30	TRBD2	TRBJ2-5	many	CAWRGPGGLETQYF	TGTGCCTGGAGGGGACCGGGGGGACTAGAGACCCAGTACTTC
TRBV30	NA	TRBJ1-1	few	CAWSVGSGTPQNTEAFF	TGTGCCTGGAGTGTAGGTTCCGGGACACCCCAGAACACTGAAGCTTTCTTT
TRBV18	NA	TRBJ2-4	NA	CASSRDSTKNIQYF	TGTGCCAGCTCACGAGACAGTACCAAAAACATTCAGTACTTC
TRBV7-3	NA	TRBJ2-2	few	CASSLSRDNTGELFF	TGTGCCAGCAGCTTAAGCCGGGATAACACCGGGGAGCTGTTTTTT
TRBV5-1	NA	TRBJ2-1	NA	CASRIEVSYNEQFF	TGCGCCAGCAGGATCGAGGTATCCTACAATGAGCAGTTCTTC
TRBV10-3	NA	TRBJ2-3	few	CAISGTEDTQYF	TGTGCCATCAGTGGGACTGAGGATACGCAGTATTTT
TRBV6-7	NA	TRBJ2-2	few	CANGKPAENTGELFF	TGTGCCAATGGGAAACCAGCGGAGAACACCGGGGAGCTGTTTTTT
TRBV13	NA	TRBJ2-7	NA	CASSFLVTPYEQYF	TGTGCCAGCAGCTTCTTAGTAACCCCCTACGAGCAGTACTTC
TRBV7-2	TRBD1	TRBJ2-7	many	CASSRDRGRGYEQYF	TGTGCCAGCAGTCGTGACAGGGGCCGGGGCTACGAGCAGTACTTC
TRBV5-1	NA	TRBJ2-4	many	CASSLGGLAKNIQYF	TGCGCCAGCAGCTTGGGGGGCTTAGCCAAAAACATTCAGTACTTC
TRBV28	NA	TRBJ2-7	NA	CASWSTSSYEQYF	TGTGCCAGTTGGTCGACTAGCTCCTACGAGCAGTACTTC
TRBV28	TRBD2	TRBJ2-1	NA	CASSLIGGGNEQFF	TGTGCCAGCAGCCTTATCGGCGGGGGAAATGAGCAGTTCTTC
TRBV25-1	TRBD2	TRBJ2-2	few	CASSPGLAGVRNTGELFF	TGTGCCAGCAGTCCCGGACTAGCGGGGGTTCGAAACACCGGGGAGCTGTTTTTT
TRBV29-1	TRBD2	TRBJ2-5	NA	CSVVAGGQETQYF	TGCAGCGTTGTCGCGGGGGGGCAGGAGACCCAGTACTTC
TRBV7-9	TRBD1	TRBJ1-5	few	CASSRLTDRGNQPQHF	TGTGCCAGCAGCCGACTGACGGACAGGGGCAATCAGCCCCAGCATTTT
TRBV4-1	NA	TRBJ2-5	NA	CASSQVGSTQYF	TGTGCCAGCAGCCAAGTAGGGTCGACCCAGTACTTC
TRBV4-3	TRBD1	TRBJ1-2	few	CASSPPTGQGAGYTF	TGCGCCAGCAGCCCACCCACGGGACAGGGAGCGGGCTACACCTTC
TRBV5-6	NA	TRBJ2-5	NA	CASSLPGVGETQYF	TGTGCCAGCAGCCTCCCAGGGGTTGGGGAGACCCAGTACTTC
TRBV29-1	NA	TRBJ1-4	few	CSVVRSDNEKLFF	TGCAGCGTAGTCCGGTCGGATAATGAAAAACTGTTTTTT
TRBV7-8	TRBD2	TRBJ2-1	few	CASSLGLAGYYNEQFF	TGTGCCAGCAGCTTAGGTCTAGCGGGGTATTACAATGAGCAGTTCTTC
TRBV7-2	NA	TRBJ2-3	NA	CASSTSTDTQYF	TGTGCCAGCAGCACCAGCACAGATACGCAGTATTTT
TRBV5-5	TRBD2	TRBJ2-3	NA	CASSSSGRVDTQYF	TGTGCCAGCAGCTCTAGCGGGAGAGTGGATACGCAGTATTTT
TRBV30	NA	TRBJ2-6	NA	CAWSVWGAGANVLTF	TGTGCCTGGAGTGTATGGGGGGCTGGGGCCAACGTCCTGACTTTC
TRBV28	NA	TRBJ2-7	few	CASSFRVVSSYEQYF	TGTGCCAGCAGTTTTCGGGTAGTAAGCTCCTACGAGCAGTACTTC
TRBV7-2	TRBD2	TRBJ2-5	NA	CASSLGLAGPHGTQYF	TGTGCCAGCAGCTTAGGGCTAGCGGGGCCGCACGGGACCCAGTACTTC
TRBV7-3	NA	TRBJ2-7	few	CASSPTASGWQYF	TGTGCCAGCAGCCCTACGGCGAGCGGCTGGCAGTACTTC
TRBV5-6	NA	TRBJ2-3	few	CASSRDTGYTDTQYF	TGTGCCAGCAGTCGGGACACGGGCTACACAGATACGCAGTATTTT
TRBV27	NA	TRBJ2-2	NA	CASSLSKGRELFF	TGTGCCAGCAGTTTATCGAAGGGCAGGGAGCTGTTTTTT
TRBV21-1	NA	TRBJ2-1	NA	CASSGRHGHNEQFF	TGTGCCAGCAGCGGGCGACATGGCCACAATGAGCAGTTCTTC
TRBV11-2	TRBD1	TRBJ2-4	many	CASSTRQGWKNIQYF	TGTGCCAGCAGCACCCGACAGGGATGGAAAAACATTCAGTACTTC
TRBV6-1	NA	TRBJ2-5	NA	CASSERGRVRVKETQYF	TGTGCCAGCAGTGAAAGAGGTCGGGTCAGGGTCAAAGAGACCCAGTACTTC